Below, one T cell receptor (beta chain) is given with its context. This clone was detected only once. The antigen it recognizes is unknown. Base qualities are not provided; no much larger clone lies one nucleotide away. Taken from cysteine to phenylalanine, the CDR3 has 15 residues. Only CDR3 DNA remains: 45 bases, in frame from the first base. The germline V gene provides CDR1 SGHRS and CDR2 YFSETQ. V sheds 0 bases and J sheds 5 bases, leaving 14 bases between their ends. These data are taken from a study of cytomegalovirus exposure and HLA in healthy donors (dated by TCRdb to 2015 to 2018). For context, the study as a whole: An earlier analysis of some 550 of the donors reported about 250 Gb of sequence data and some 100 million unique TCR beta sequences from 150 million to 200 million T cells. Around 300 gigabases of sequencing data and tens of millions of unique TCR sequences were included in an early release covering 500 to 750 HLA-typed donors. Of the 350 to 450 genotyped donors, roughly 80% fell in the genetic ancestry cluster associated with self-reported Caucasian donors. The study aimed to test whether cataloging public T cell receptors could reveal signatures of past pathogen exposure. Using immunosequencing, the study profiled T cell repertoires from approximately 700 subjects and related those repertoires to cytomegalovirus serostatus. In addition to the first cohort of 666 subjects, a separate validation cohort of under 150 different subjects was used. To predict cytomegalovirus infection status, the study combined high-throughput TCR immunosequencing, statistical association of individual TCRs with disease status, and machine learning. To study patterns of TCR occurrence, a later analysis re-analyzed previously published TCR beta repertoires from around 700 donors and added high-resolution HLA genotyping. The later analysis used no new phenotypic data to find candidate immune exposures, relying instead on TCR beta sequences and their occurrence across donors. To decide whether each TCR beta V gene segment behaved as functional or pseudogenic, an earlier analysis of 587 of the donors relied on high-throughput TCR beta sequencing. Alongside the repertoire data, information on donor age, sex, ethnicity and CMV serostatus was compiled. A later genetic analysis used genome-wide SNP genotypes for about three fifths of the 666 donors, treating that subset as a discovery cohort. All discovery cohort repertoires had been generated on a single sequencing platform. HLA typing included class I and class II loci at four-digit resolution. The number of donors typed differed by locus, with 629-630 for A, B, C, DRB1 and DQB1, approximately 500 for DQA1, 600 to 610 for DPA1, and around 450 for DPB1. Five DR-DQ haplotypes were treated as single units for association and clustering because of strong linkage in the cohort. On average, about 240,000 unique TCR beta nucleotide sequences were sequenced per donor among 398 genotyped donors of the cohort, with roughly 18% of those sequences being non-productive. Study-level results and caveats: Presence/absence analyses assumed roughly uniform sequencing depth across donors, an assumption that may not hold. The classifier was reported to diagnose cytomegalovirus status with high specificity and sensitivity in both the original cohort and the validation cohort. In a later genetic analysis, a missense DCLRE1C variant was associated with V-gene and J-gene trimming of TCR beta chains, and the association was replicated in an independent cohort. A cluster of highly shared sequence variants was judged likely to be a technical artifact of the sequencing pipeline. Immune exposure information for the cohort was limited to CMV serostatus. A few of the identified cytomegalovirus-associated TCR beta chains were confirmed in vitro to be specific for cytomegalovirus antigens. In a later analysis, several top co-occurrence clusters were reported to appear linked to parvovirus B19, influenza, CMV and Epstein-Barr virus. Because the 87-base-pair reads could not distinguish some IMGT-functional V segments, including TRBV6-2 and TRBV6-3, those segments were excluded. Because counts were too low, 15 to 20 rarely observed V segments, including chromosome 9 orphons, were excluded from the earlier analysis of under 650 of the donors. The cohort was sequenced for TCR beta chains only, and without alpha or paired-chain data the features that could be detected were limited. Most TCR sequences were observed very rarely across donors, whereas some public TCRs were present in many individuals. In a later analysis, 15,000 to 20,000 TCR beta sequences were associated with specific HLA alleles at a false discovery rate of 0.05. According to a later genetic analysis, donors in an Asian-associated ancestry cluster had fewer N-insertions in productive TCRs than the approximately 610-donor mean. According to a later analysis, most CMV-associated TCR beta chains appeared to be HLA-restricted, and the HLA associations seemed to be driven largely by CMV exposure. HLA typing was unavailable for some donors at each locus, so association tests used only the typed subset. A further reported finding was that TCR beta sequences accurately predicted the HLA-A and HLA-B alleles for most subjects in the first cohort. In a later analysis, TCR association rates were found to vary across HLA loci, with the most associated TCRs seen for DRB1 alleles and the fewest for HLA-C alleles. A later analysis found that HLA-associated TCR beta chains were more clonally expanded and had lower generation probabilities than equally common non-associated chains. Linkage disequilibrium might explain the correlated functional status among segregating V segments, but an unknown experimental factor could not be excluded. The authors suggested that the approach could potentially be extended to other disease states and immunological phenotypes. In the study, around 160 TCR beta chains were listed as associated with cytomegalovirus. Broadly in line with IMGT annotations, most TCR beta V segments showed up in productive rearrangements about 87% or about 30% of the time in an earlier analysis of approximately 600 of the donors. Strong co-occurrence of HLA alleles, especially DR and DQ, made assigning TCR associations to individual alleles difficult.

The cohort was made up of approximately 670 healthy bone marrow donors. All cohort members were sampled while nominally healthy, although unrecorded immune exposures were likely present. The donor tested CMV seropositive, placing the donor among the approximately 290 seropositive members of the cohort. Each donor provided a peripheral blood sample, and peripheral blood mononuclear cells were used for TCR beta sequencing. Genomic DNA was extracted from the blood cell samples with the Qiagen DNeasy Blood Extraction Kit. Preparation of the library involved the immunoSEQ multiplex PCR assay. For the multiplex PCR, a mixture combining 60 forward primers for TCR Vbeta segments and 13 reverse primers for TCR Jbeta segments was used. The CDR3 region of rearranged TCR beta genes was amplified from genomic DNA with a multiplex PCR assay. The Illumina HiSeq System was used to sequence the amplified TCR beta libraries as 87-base-pair reads. Regarding the original processing steps: In a later analysis, some 80 million unique TCR beta chains were counted across the 500 to 850 repertoires, and approximately 9.9 million of these chains were shared by at least two donors. A nearest-neighbor algorithm error-corrected the raw reads and collapsed the reads into unique sequences, merging closely related sequences to remove PCR and sequencing errors. To assign V, D and J gene segments, CDR3 sequences were aligned to IMGT reference sequences. For a sequence to be retained, at least a six-nucleotide match to both a V gene segment and a J gene segment was required. A rearrangement counted as productive if the CDR3 had no stop codons and remained in frame with V and J, and every other rearrangement counted as non-productive. Following IMGT convention, CDR3 was defined as the stretch from the second conserved V-encoded cysteine up to the conserved J-encoded phenylalanine. The earlier analysis of some 540 of the donors excluded any sequence lacking an unambiguous match to a single V gene segment. In an earlier analysis of some 590 of the donors, V segments were called functional above 56.7% productive rearrangements and were called segregating when the between-donor standard deviation exceeded 5%. To diagnose cytomegalovirus status from the catalog of TCR beta chain sequences, a statistical classification framework was built. V and J gene assignment, in a later analysis, came from comparing TCR nucleotide sequences with IMGT/GENE-DB human TR gene sequences. Using the TCRdist pipeline, a later analysis assigned CDR3 sequences along with most-parsimonious VDJ recombination scenarios. A later analysis defined each TCR beta chain by its CDR3 amino acid sequence plus V-gene family, and excluded reads lacking a unique V-gene family. A later analysis removed 592 highly shared, low-generation-probability nucleotide sequences to deal with suspected cross-contamination and a sequencing artifact. In a later analysis, a clonal expansion index was calculated for each public chain from normalized within-repertoire ranks of inferred template counts. Generation probabilities in a later analysis came from a VDJ recombination model fitted to out-of-frame rearrangements, and those results were checked against IGoR. A later analysis scored TCR-TCR, TCR-HLA and TCR-CMV co-occurrence with hypergeometric tests, applying a repertoire-size bias correction to TCR pairs. False discovery rates were estimated in a later analysis by permuting HLA or CMV assignments 20 times. In a later analysis, co-occurring TCRs were grouped using DBSCAN, and TCRdist sequence similarity was added for clustering within HLA-allele-positive subsets. For co-occurrence clustering, repertoires with fewer than 30,000 or more than 120,000 public chains were excluded, along with roughly 5 repertoires with anomalous nucleotide sharing. Drawn from immuneACCESS, this table holds only the in-frame rearrangements with V and J called that TCRdb kept. Clones are partly lost; checked studies trace under half to an unresolved V gene and leave the rest unexplained. V and J calls and clone size are copied from that table; D and trimming were computed from the DNA. The sample data list tens of thousands of clones, and roughly 84% of these were observed just once. The top ten hold 18% of the sample.

The sequencing sample was made of PBMCs. Recombination joined TRBV5-1 with TRBJ1-2, with no D gene named confidently. The sequence was obtained from a man between 65 and 85 years old in good health and CMV-seropositive. The CDR3: CASSLGGGLQYGYTF. The nucleotides are TGCGCCAGCAGCTTGGGGGGAGGCCTCCAGTATGGCTACACCTTC.